This entry describes one TCR beta chain. Its cognate antigen is unknown. This entry belongs to a study of PD-L1 blockade in urothelial cancer. Turning to the study itself: The patients first took atezolizumab around 2014, receiving 1,200 mg intravenously every 3 weeks. Male sex and bladder-origin urothelial cancer characterized about 90% of the roughly 29 patients.

This CDR3 region has 15 residues. With 4 bases clipped from V and 7 bases from J, the junction kept 6 bases outside the gene matches. Germline loops: CDR1 LNHDA, CDR2 SQIVND (reference sequence). Method: immunoSEQ multiplex PCR; TCRdb's copy keeps in-frame clones and lacks some. The sample carries approximately 34,000 clones, around 83% recorded once. Points from the study as a whole: Clonality of blood TCR below the median before treatment predicted better survival.

Between 1 and 8 samples per patient were obtained, pretreatment and on-treatment. The rearrangement links TRBV19 to TRBJ2-2; TRBD1 aligns across 10 bases. Sample: PBMCs, taken around atezolizumab (anti-PD-L1) treatment. The TCR comes from a man aged 60 to 69 with urothelial cancer. The CDR3 sequence is CASSTDRGAIGELFF. The CDR3 DNA reads TGTGCCAGTAGTACGGACAGGGGGGCGATCGGGGAGCTGTTTTTT.